These 4 T cell receptor beta chains came from one sample sequenced in a study of T cells in Graves' hyperthyroidism and ophthalmopathy (dated by TCRdb to the late 2010s). The library came from multiplex PCR. Data came from an Illumina HiSeq 2000. TCR beta CDR3 regions were amplified from RNA transcripts. For the first round of RT-PCR on the TCR CDR3, the HTBI primer set was used together with the Qiagen OneStep RT-PCR kit. The raw public reads went through TCRdb reprocessing: fastp at Q25, MiXCR clone calling, in-frame beta chains kept. Identical CDR3 protein sequences are pooled into one entry, listed with their most common genes and DNA. For this sample the table gives approximately 630,000 distinct CDR3 sequences, of which roughly 17% were detected only once. Around 4% of the sample belongs to the ten largest clones. Input material: blood. These receptors were obtained from a woman younger than 45 with Graves' hyperthyroidism.

CDR3 coding DNA: TGTGCCACCAGTGATCCCCGGACAGAAACCCGAGAGACCCAGTACTTC. Protein product: CATSDPRTETRETQYF. The chain is built from TRBV24-1 and TRBJ2-5; D is perhaps TRBD1 (6 bases). CDR3 length: 16 amino acids. Trimming shortened V by 3 bases and J by 4 bases, and 17 bases separated the two germline ends. Germline CDR1 KGHDR, CDR2 SFDVKD.

V is TRBV10-3 and J is TRBJ1-2; 8 bases are shared with TRBD1. With 6 bases clipped from V and 7 bases from J, the junction kept 10 bases outside the gene matches. Germline loops: CDR1 ENHRY, CDR2 SYGVKD. The CDR3 is made up of 14 amino acids. The CDR3 sequence is CAIRQGGERTGYTF. The CDR3 nucleotides are TGTGCCATCAGACAGGGGGGAGAGCGGACTGGCTACACCTTC.

This clonotype came up many times. DNA for the CDR3: TGTGCCAGCAGTTTAATTTTGGGACTCACGAATCAGCCCCAGCATTTT. Translation gives CASSLILGLTNQPQHF. V gene TRBV28 combines with J gene TRBJ1-5; D is possibly TRBD1 (5 bases). CDR1 MDHEN and CDR2 SYDVKM come from the germline V gene. Between the trimmed V and J ends, which lost 2 bases and 4 bases, there was a span of 15 bases. The CDR3 has 16 residues.

A few counts support this clonotype. The chain recombines TRBV6-1 with TRBJ1-2; D gene unclear. V shed 0 bases and J shed 4 bases, with 18 bases lying between them. Looked up from germline, CDR1 is MNHNS and CDR2 is SASEGT. CDR3 size: 17 residues. DNA for the CDR3: TGTGCCAGCAGTGAAGCGCTCTTCGGGGAGTGGGGCTATGGCTACACCTTC. Protein sequence: CASSEALFGEWGYGYTF.